The source of this T cell receptor beta chain is a study of blood T cell repertoires in COVID-19 (dated by TCRdb to the early 2020s). Background on the whole study: The collaborator samples originated in the United States, Italy and Spain and spanned the acute and convalescent phases of COVID-19. Deeply sampled blood TCRbeta repertoires from subjects exposed to, actively infected with, or recovered from COVID-19 were included in the dataset. Where available, HLA class I and class II types were taken from metadata supplied by the sample provider and were not determined by assay-based typing. Nearly every sample came with metadata listing a de-identified subject ID, COVID-19 status, age in years and sex. The repertoires were released in a freely available public database meant as a resource for research on the immune response to SARS-CoV-2. The prospective study material was composed of cDNA or gDNA derived from T cells, B-cell-depleted T cells, or PBMCs. The samples were drawn from the first 160 participants of the ongoing ImmuneRACE study and from about 1,200 subjects provided by 6 global collaborators. What the study reported, not specific to this receptor: How much clinical and demographic metadata was included differed by source and by participant, and the metadata was provided uncurated.

This clone was observed once. Its cognate antigen has yet to be identified. Base qualities are not recorded, but no much larger clone differs from it by a single base. In Seattle, one collaborating source enrolled patients while the infection was active and tracked those patients longitudinally over the course of disease. Each collaborating institution followed its own protocols to collect whole blood in K2EDTA tubes. For TCRbeta analysis, collaborator samples were shipped as frozen whole blood, as isolated PBMCs, or as DNA extracted from either sample type. The CDR3 covers 15 residues, taking in both the cysteine and the phenylalanine. Only the CDR3 DNA is retained, 45 bases long and in frame from the first base. CDR1 is given as MNHNS and CDR2 as SASEGT, both from the germline V gene. Trimming costs V 2 bases and J 6 bases, and their ends lie 14 bases apart. TCRbeta CDR3 regions were amplified from genomic DNA using the immunoSEQ Assay, a bias-controlled multiplex PCR. Regarding the original processing steps: The number of nucleated cells in each sample was estimated from the amplification of reference gene primers within the assay. To quantify the absolute abundance of each unique TCRbeta CDR3 rearrangement, sequence reads were collapsed and filtered. Productive Simpson clonality was computed per sample as the square root of Simpson's diversity index over productive rearrangements. TCRdb's version of the immuneACCESS table is confined to in-frame rearrangements and falls short of the full clone set. An unresolved V gene accounts for under half of the shortfall where checked; the remainder is of unknown origin. V and J calls and clone size are copied from that table; D and trimming were computed from the DNA. This sample gives under 250,000 clones in total; about nine tenths of them show up just once. Clones ranked in the top ten supply around a tenth of the sample.

The rearranged segments are TRBV6-1 and TRBJ2-1, with TRBD2 perhaps the D gene, on 6 matching bases. The sequencing sample was made of peripheral blood. The receptor was derived from a man between 50 and 59 years old with COVID-19, enrolled during active disease. The DNA is as follows: TGTGCCAGCAGTGAATTTGCGGGAACGGGCAATGAGCAGTTCTTC. Translated, it reads CASSEFAGTGNEQFF.